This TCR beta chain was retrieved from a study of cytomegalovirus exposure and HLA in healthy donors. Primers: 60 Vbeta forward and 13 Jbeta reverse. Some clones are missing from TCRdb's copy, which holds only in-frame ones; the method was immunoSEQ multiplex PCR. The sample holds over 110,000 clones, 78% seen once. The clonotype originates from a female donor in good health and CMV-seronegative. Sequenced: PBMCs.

CDR3 DNA sequence: TGTGCCATCAGTGTAGGGGTGAACGAGCAGTACTTC. It specifies CAISVGVNEQYF. V gene TRBV10-3 combines with J gene TRBJ2-7; possible D gene TRBD1, 5 bases. This CDR3 has 12 residues. Germline values: CDR1 ENHRY, CDR2 SYGVKD. Trimming took off 4 bases at V and 5 bases at J, with 9 bases between the two ends.